This T cell receptor beta chain was recovered during a study of blood T cell repertoires in COVID-19. At the level of the study: Samples taken during acute and convalescent COVID-19 were collected in the United States, Italy and Spain. PBMCs, B-cell-depleted T cells, or T cells were the source of the cDNA or gDNA that made up the material.

The CDR3 contains 15 residues. Deletions cut 6 bases from V and 0 bases from J, with 13 bases between. Germline values: CDR1 MNHEY, CDR2 SVGAGI. Study processing details: Using reference gene primer amplification, nucleated cell counts were estimated. Sequenced by immunoSEQ multiplex PCR; TCRdb stores in-frame clones only, minus some. V, J and clone size were drawn from that table, and D and trimming were deduced from the DNA. The sample carries about 250,000 clones, 88% recorded once. The clonotype comes from an elderly man with acute or convalescent COVID-19. The chain joins TRBV6-5 to TRBJ2-3; D remains unclear. Sequenced input: peripheral blood. The CDR3 nucleotides read TGTGCCAGCAGCTTATTCCGCCGGAGCACAGATACGCAGTATTTT. This codes for CASSLFRRSTDTQYF.